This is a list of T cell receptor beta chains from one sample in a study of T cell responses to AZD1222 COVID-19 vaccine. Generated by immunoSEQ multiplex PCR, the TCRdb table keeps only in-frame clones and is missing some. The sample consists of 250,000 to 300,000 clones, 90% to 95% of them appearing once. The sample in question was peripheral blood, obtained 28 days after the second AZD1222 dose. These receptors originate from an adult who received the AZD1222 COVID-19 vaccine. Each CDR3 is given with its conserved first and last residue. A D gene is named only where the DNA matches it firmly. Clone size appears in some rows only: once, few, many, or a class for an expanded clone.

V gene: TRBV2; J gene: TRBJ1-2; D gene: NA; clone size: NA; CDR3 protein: CASSITRDTHGYTF; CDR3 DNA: TGTGCCAGCAGCATCACTCGGGACACCCATGGCTACACCTTC
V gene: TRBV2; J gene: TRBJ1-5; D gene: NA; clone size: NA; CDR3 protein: CASSESQDSNQPQHF; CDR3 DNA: TGTGCCAGCAGTGAAAGTCAGGATAGCAATCAGCCCCAGCATTTT
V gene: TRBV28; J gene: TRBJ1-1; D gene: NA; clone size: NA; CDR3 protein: CASSLWGRGGTEAFF; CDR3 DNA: TGTGCCAGCAGTTTATGGGGCAGGGGAGGGACTGAAGCTTTCTTT
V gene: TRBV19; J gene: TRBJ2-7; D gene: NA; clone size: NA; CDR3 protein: CASSIAGIAYEQYF; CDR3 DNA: TGTGCCAGTAGTATAGCGGGGATCGCTTACGAGCAGTACTTC
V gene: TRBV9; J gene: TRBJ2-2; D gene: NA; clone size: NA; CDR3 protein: CASSTRTIGELFF; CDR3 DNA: TGTGCCAGCAGCACCCGGACAATCGGGGAGCTGTTTTTT
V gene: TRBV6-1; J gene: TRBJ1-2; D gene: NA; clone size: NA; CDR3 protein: CASSEPGRHGYTF; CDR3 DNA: TGTGCCAGCAGTGAACCGGGACGCCACGGCTACACCTTC
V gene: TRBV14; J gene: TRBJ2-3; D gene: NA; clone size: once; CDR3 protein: CASSQNGGDTQYF; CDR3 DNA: TGTGCCAGCAGCCAAAACGGGGGAGATACGCAGTATTTT
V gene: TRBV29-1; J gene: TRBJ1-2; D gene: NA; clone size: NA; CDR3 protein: CSVESGRNYGYTF; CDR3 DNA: TGCAGCGTTGAGAGCGGGCGGAACTATGGCTACACCTTC
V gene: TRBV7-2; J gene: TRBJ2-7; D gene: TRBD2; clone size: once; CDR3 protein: CASSSIAGAEQYF; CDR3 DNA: TGTGCCAGCAGCTCCATAGCGGGAGCTGAGCAGTACTTC
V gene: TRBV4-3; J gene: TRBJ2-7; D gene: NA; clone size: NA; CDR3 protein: CASSQGRGGEQYF; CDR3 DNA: TGCGCCAGCAGCCAAGGAAGAGGTGGCGAGCAGTACTTC
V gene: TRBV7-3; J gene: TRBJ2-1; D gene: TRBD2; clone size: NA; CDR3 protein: CASRSSGGSSYNEQFF; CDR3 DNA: TGTGCCAGCAGGTCCAGCGGGGGGAGCTCCTACAATGAGCAGTTCTTC
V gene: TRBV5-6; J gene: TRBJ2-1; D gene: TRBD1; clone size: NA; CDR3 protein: CASSRDRAQFF; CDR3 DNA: TGTGCCAGCAGCCGCGACAGGGCCCAGTTCTTC
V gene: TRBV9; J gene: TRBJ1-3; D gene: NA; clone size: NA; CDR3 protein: CASSPKGGKGGNTIYF; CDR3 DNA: TGTGCCAGCAGCCCGAAGGGGGGAAAAGGGGGAAACACCATATATTTT
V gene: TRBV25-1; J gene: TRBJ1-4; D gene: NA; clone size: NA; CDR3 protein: CASSEQKTNEKLFF; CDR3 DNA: TGTGCCAGCAGTGAACAAAAAACTAATGAAAAACTGTTTTTT
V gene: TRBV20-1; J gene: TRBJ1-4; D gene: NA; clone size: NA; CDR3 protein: CSAGRQEKLFF; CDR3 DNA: TGCAGTGCCGGGAGACAGGAAAAACTGTTTTTT
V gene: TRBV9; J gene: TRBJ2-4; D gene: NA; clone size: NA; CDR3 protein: CASSVEAGNIQYF; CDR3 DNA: TGTGCCAGCAGCGTAGAGGCGGGAAACATTCAGTACTTC
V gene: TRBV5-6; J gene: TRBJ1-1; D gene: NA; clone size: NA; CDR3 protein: CASSFPPRTEAFF; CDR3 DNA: TGTGCCAGCAGCTTTCCCCCACGAACTGAAGCTTTCTTT
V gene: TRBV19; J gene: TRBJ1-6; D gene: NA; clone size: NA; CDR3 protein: CASSIPGPGGSPLHF; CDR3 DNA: TGTGCCAGTAGTATCCCCGGACCCGGTGGTTCACCCCTCCACTTT
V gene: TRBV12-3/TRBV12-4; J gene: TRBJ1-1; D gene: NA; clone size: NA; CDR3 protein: CASSTGYTEAFF; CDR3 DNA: TGTGCCAGCAGTACAGGTTACACTGAAGCTTTCTTT
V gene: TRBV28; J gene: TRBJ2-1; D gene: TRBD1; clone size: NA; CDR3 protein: CASSLSGQGGEEQFF; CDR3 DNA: TGTGCCAGCAGTTTATCGGGACAGGGGGGAGAGGAGCAGTTCTTC
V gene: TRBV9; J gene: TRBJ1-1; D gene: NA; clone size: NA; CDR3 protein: CASSTLGNTEAFF; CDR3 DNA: TGTGCCAGCAGCACCCTGGGGAACACTGAAGCTTTCTTT
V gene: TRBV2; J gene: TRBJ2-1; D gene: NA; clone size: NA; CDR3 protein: CASSGGAGTEQFF; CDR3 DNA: TGTGCCAGCAGTGGAGGGGCAGGGACTGAGCAGTTCTTC
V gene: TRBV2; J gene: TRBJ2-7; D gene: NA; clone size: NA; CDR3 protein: CATKTSRVLYEQYF; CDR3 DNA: TGTGCCACAAAGACCTCGAGAGTTTTGTACGAGCAGTACTTC
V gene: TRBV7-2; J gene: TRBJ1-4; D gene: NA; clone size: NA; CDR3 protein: CASSYTGSNEKLFF; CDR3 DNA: TGTGCCAGCAGCTATACAGGGTCTAATGAAAAACTGTTTTTT
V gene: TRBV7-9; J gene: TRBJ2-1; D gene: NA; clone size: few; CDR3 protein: CASTPPHIYHYNEQFF; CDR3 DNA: TGTGCCAGCACCCCCCCCCATATTTACCACTACAATGAGCAGTTCTTC
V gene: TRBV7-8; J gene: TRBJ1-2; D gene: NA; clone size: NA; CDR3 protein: CASSLFRGPYGYTF; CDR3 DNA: TGTGCCAGCAGCTTGTTTAGAGGACCCTATGGCTACACCTTC
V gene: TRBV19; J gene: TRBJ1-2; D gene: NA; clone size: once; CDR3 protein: CASSIQVRSNYGYTF; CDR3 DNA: TGTGCCAGTAGTATACAGGTGCGATCTAACTATGGCTACACCTTC
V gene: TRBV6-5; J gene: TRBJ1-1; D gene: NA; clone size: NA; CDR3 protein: CASSTPGAEAFF; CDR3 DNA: TGTGCCAGCAGTACCCCCGGAGCTGAAGCTTTCTTT
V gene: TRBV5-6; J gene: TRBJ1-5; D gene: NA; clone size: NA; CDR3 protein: CASSLWGYRLPQHF; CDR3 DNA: TGTGCCAGCAGCTTGTGGGGTTACCGGCTGCCCCAGCATTTT
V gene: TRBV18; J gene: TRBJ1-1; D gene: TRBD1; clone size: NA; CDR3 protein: CASSPTDRDTEAFF; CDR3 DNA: TGTGCCAGCTCACCAACCGACAGGGACACTGAAGCTTTCTTT
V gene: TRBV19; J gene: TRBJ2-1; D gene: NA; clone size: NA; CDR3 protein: CASRGPLAQFF; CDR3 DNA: TGTGCCAGTCGTGGCCCGTTGGCGCAGTTCTTC
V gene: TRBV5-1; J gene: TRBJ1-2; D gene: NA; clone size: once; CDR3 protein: CASSFPTEYGYTF; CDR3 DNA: TGCGCCAGCAGCTTTCCGACCGAGTATGGCTACACCTTC
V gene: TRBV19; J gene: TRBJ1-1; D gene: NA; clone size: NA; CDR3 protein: CASSIWGRTNTEAFF; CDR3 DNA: TGTGCCAGTAGTATATGGGGGAGGACGAACACTGAAGCTTTCTTT
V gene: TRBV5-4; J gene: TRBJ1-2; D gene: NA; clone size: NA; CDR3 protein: CASSLGQNNYGYTF; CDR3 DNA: TGTGCCAGCAGCTTGGGCCAGAATAACTATGGCTACACCTTC
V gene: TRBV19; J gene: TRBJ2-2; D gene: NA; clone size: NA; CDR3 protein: CAAREWDTGELFF; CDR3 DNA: TGTGCCGCCAGAGAGTGGGACACCGGGGAGCTGTTTTTT
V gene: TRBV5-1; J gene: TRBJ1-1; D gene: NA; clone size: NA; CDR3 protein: CASSPQGTTEAFF; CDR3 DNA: TGCGCCAGCAGCCCCCAGGGTACCACTGAAGCTTTCTTT
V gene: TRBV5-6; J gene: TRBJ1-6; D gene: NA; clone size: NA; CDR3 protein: CASSPGGGYNSPLHF; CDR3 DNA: TGTGCCAGCAGCCCGGGTGGAGGATATAATTCACCCCTCCACTTT
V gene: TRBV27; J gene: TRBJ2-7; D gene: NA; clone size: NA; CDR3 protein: CASSSRRLSYEQYF; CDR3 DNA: TGTGCCAGCAGTTCGCGGCGCCTCTCCTACGAGCAGTACTTC
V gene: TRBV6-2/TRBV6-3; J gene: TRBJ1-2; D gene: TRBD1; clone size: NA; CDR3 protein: CASSYSGTANYGYTF; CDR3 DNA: TGTGCCAGCAGTTACTCCGGGACAGCTAACTATGGCTACACCTTC
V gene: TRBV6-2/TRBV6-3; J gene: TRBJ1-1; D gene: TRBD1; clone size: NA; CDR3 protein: CASSFTKNPGQGLNTEAFF; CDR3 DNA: TGTGCCAGCAGTTTCACAAAGAACCCGGGACAGGGCTTGAACACTGAAGCTTTCTTT